Shown below are 17 T cell receptor beta chains from a single sample sequenced in a study of cytomegalovirus exposure and HLA in healthy donors. The PCR employed 60 Vbeta primers together with 13 Jbeta primers. Only in-frame clones appear in the TCRdb table, and some are missing; sequencing was by immunoSEQ multiplex PCR. The ten top clones account for approximately 1.8%, within a sample of 100,000 to 150,000 clones. The sample consisted of PBMCs. The origin of the receptors is a man in his late teens or twenties in good health and CMV-seronegative.

The chain carries TRBV5-6 and TRBJ2-1; unclear D gene. There are 13 residues in the CDR3. Trimming shortened V by 1 base and J by 10 bases, and 12 bases separated the two germline ends. Germline V gives CDR1 SGHDT, CDR2 YYEEEE. This CDR3 reads CASSLNAKEEQFF. The CDR3 DNA sequence: TGTGCCAGCAGCTTGAACGCGAAGGAGGAGCAGTTCTTC.

The rearrangement joins TRBV5-4 to TRBJ1-2, with 7 bases identical to TRBD1. In germline, CDR1 is SGHNT, CDR2 YYREEE (reference sequence). CDR3 size: 14 residues. After removal of 1 base from V and 7 bases from J, the junction contained 7 bases not matched to a gene. The CDR3 DNA sequence: TGTGCCAGCAGCTTGAGGGGGCGCGGTAGTGGCTACACCTTC. Its protein is CASSLRGRGSGYTF.

This chain joins TRBV7-2 and TRBJ1-1; 10 bases line up with TRBD1. This CDR3 has 13 amino acids. Germline V gene sequence: CDR1 SGHTA, CDR2 FQGNSA. Trimming removed 0 bases from V and 10 bases from J; junction bases left unmatched: 2. The CDR3 nucleotides read TGTGCCAGCAGCTTAGCCTGGGACAGGGGAGCTTTCTTT. It encodes CASSLAWDRGAFF.

The genes are TRBV28 and TRBJ1-5, with D tentatively TRBD1 (5 bases). Trimming left V 2 bases short and J 0 bases short, with 14 bases between. Germline CDR1 MDHEN, CDR2 SYDVKM. This CDR3 has 17 amino acids. The CDR3 nucleotides are TGTGCCAGCAGTTTACGCGGGACGGCTTATAGCAATCAGCCCCAGCATTTT. Translating gives CASSLRGTAYSNQPQHF.

The CDR3 is CASSLLGLNQPQHF. The CDR3 DNA follows: TGTGCCAGCAGCTTGTTGGGGCTCAATCAGCCCCAGCATTTT. This rearrangement joins TRBV7-8 to TRBJ1-5; D is perhaps TRBD1 (5 bases). Trimming took off 3 bases at V and 3 bases at J, with 9 bases between the two ends. This CDR3 spans 14 amino acids. Germline V gives CDR1 SGHVS, CDR2 FQNEAQ.

The chain is built from TRBV13 and TRBJ1-3, with 9 bases identical to TRBD1. Germline values: CDR1 PRHDT, CDR2 FYEKMQ (reference sequence). V was clipped by 5 bases and J by 0 bases; unmatched bases: 8. The CDR3 sequence is 17 residues long. The CDR3: CASSHDRGSSSGNTIYF. CDR3 DNA: TGTGCCAGCAGCCACGACAGGGGGTCAAGCTCTGGAAACACCATATATTTT.

The chain links TRBV4-3 to TRBJ2-7; maybe TRBD1 (5 bases). V gave up 0 bases and J gave up 4 bases, with 16 bases separating them. The CDR3 covers 16 residues. From germline, CDR1 is LGHNA and CDR2 YSLEER. Here the CDR3 DNA reads TGCGCCAGCAGCCAAGAAGAGCTTAATAGGGGTTACGAGCAGTACTTC. As protein: CASSQEELNRGYEQYF.

This chain links TRBV19 with TRBJ1-5; 9 bases map to TRBD1. V trimming: 5 bases; J trimming: 2 bases; junction bases outside the gene matches: 7. Germline V gene data show CDR1 as LNHDA and CDR2 as SQIVND (reference sequence). The CDR3 covers 16 residues. CDR3 DNA: TGTGCCAGTAGTTCCCCGGGACAGGGTGGCAATCAGCCCCAGCATTTT. The encoded protein is CASSSPGQGGNQPQHF.

The chain uses TRBV6-5 and TRBJ1-1, with D hard to call. The CDR3 spans 14 residues. V gave up 6 bases and J gave up 1 base, with 12 bases separating them. CDR1 and CDR2 (germline): MNHEY, SVGAGI. CDR3 region: CASSINGRNTEAFF. DNA for the CDR3: TGTGCCAGCAGCATAAATGGTAGGAACACTGAAGCTTTCTTT.

The genes are TRBV5-1 and TRBJ2-3; TRBD2 aligns across 9 bases. V trimming: 2 bases; J trimming: 4 bases; junction bases outside the gene matches: 8. The CDR3 extends over 16 amino acids. CDR1 is SGHRS and CDR2 is YFSETQ in the germline V gene. For the CDR3, the DNA is TGCGCCAGCAGCTTTGGCGGGGGGGCCCTCTCAGATACGCAGTATTTT. Protein sequence: CASSFGGGALSDTQYF.

V usage is TRBV7-3 and J usage is TRBJ2-1; TRBD2 matches 9 bases. This CDR3 is 15 amino acids long. J gave up 3 bases and V 2 bases, and 2 bases lay outside the gene matches. Germline lookup yields CDR1 SGHTA and CDR2 FQGTGA. Written as DNA, the CDR3 is TGTGCCAGCAGCTTATTACTAGCGGGCTACAATGAGCAGTTCTTC. Its translation: CASSLLLAGYNEQFF.

V gene TRBV11-2 combines with J gene TRBJ1-6, with 7 bases fitting TRBD1. V was clipped by 4 bases and J by 4 bases; unmatched bases: 1. CDR1 is SGHAT, CDR2 FQNNGV, per germline. The CDR3 has 14 residues. Written as DNA, the CDR3 is TGTGCCAGCAGCTCGGGACAGTATAATTCACCCCTCCACTTT. Encoded protein: CASSSGQYNSPLHF.

V gene TRBV6-5 combines with J gene TRBJ1-3; TRBD1 might be the D (5 bases). V lost 10 bases, J lost 0 bases, and 16 bases lay in between. Germline loops: CDR1 MNHEY, CDR2 SVGAGI. The CDR3 is made up of 15 amino acids. Here the CDR3 DNA reads TGTGCCACAGGACAAGACGGAGACTCTGGAAACACCATATATTTT. This translates into CATGQDGDSGNTIYF.

The chain has TRBV28 and TRBJ1-2, with D unclear. The V gene's germline CDR1 is MDHEN and CDR2 SYDVKM. The CDR3 contains 14 residues. V lost 0 bases to trimming and J lost 7 bases, with 12 bases between them. CDR3 region: CASSLWEGTSGYTF. In nucleotides, the CDR3 is TGTGCCAGCAGTTTATGGGAGGGAACAAGTGGCTACACCTTC.

The rearrangement uses TRBV5-1 and TRBJ1-6; the match to TRBD1 covers 9 bases. The germline gives CDR1 SGHRS, CDR2 YFSETQ. Trimming took 4 bases from V and 10 from J; bases not matched to a gene: 6. This CDR3 is built from 14 residues. CDR3 in amino acids: CASSRDREKSPLHF. CDR3 in DNA: TGCGCCAGCAGCCGGGACAGGGAAAAGTCACCCCTCCACTTT.

V is TRBV9 and J is TRBJ1-2, with 10 bases matching TRBD1. Germline CDR1 and CDR2: SGDLS and YYNGEE. This CDR3 region has 16 residues. The junction had 9 bases not matched to a gene; V was cut back by 0 bases and J by 7 bases. CDR3 sequence (DNA): TGTGCCAGCAGCGTAGTAATTGACAGGGGGCAAAGTGGCTACACCTTC. It is translated as CASSVVIDRGQSGYTF.

The chain has TRBV5-4 and TRBJ2-5; 7 positions match TRBD2. The J segment lost 5 bases and the V segment lost 1 base, leaving 11 bases of the junction unmatched. The V gene's germline CDR1 is SGHNT and CDR2 YYREEE (reference sequence). CDR3 length: 16 amino acids. The CDR3: CASSLMVGGSAETQYF. The DNA of the CDR3 is TGTGCCAGCAGCTTGATGGTGGGGGGGAGTGCGGAGACCCAGTACTTC.